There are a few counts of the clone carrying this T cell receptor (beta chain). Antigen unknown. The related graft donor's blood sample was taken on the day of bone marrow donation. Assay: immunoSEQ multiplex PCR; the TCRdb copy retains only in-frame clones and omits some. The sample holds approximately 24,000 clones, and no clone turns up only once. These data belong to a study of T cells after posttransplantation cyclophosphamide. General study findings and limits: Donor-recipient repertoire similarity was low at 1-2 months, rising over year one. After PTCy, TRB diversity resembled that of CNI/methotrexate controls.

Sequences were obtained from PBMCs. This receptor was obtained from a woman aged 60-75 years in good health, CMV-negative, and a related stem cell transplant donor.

Here the CDR3 reads CASSLTRGLNTGELFF. The CDR3 DNA sequence: TGTGCCAGCAGCTTGACCAGGGGGTTAAACACCGGGGAGCTGTTTTTT. V and J are TRBV7-9 and TRBJ2-2; TRBD1 matches at 7 bases. V lost 3 bases to trimming and J lost 2 bases; unmatched junction nucleotides: 6. The germline V gene has CDR1 SEHNR and CDR2 FQNEAQ (reference sequence). The CDR3 is 16 amino acids.